This TCR beta chain was recorded in a study of vaccination and CD4 T cells after COVID-19 (dated by TCRdb to about 2022). As for the study more broadly: Convalescent patients had a positive SARS-CoV-2 result on nasal swab PCR, and of these patients, several had mild disease and one had severe disease. In the convalescent cohort there were six males and four females, among whom were two Hispanic individuals, seven Caucasians, two Asians and one multiracial person. Participants received two doses of either the Pfizer-BioNTech BNT162b2 vaccine (n=8) or the Moderna mRNA-1273 vaccine (n=2). Post-COVID blood samples from convalescent patients were collected a median of approximately 100 days after diagnosis, with a range of 35 to 161 days. Post-vaccine blood samples were obtained a median of around 74 days after the second vaccine dose, with a range of about 13 to 241 days. The cultures were stimulated with overlapping spike peptide pools from SARS-CoV-2 and from the common cold coronaviruses HCoV-NL63, HCoV-OC43 and HCoV-229E. As controls, cultures received a CEFX viral epitope pool (the positive control), an HIV-1 Nef peptide pool (the negative control), or no peptide at all. The spike-specific CD4+ TCR repertoire was compared before and after mRNA vaccination in 10 COVID-19 convalescent patients and a few infection-naive healthy vaccine recipients.

The junction carries 16 bases between V and J, which are trimmed by 6 bases and 4 bases respectively. The CDR3 has 14 amino acids, counting the end cysteine and phenylalanine. Kept here is only the CDR3 DNA, which spans 42 bases and is read in frame from base 1. CDR1 and CDR2, per the germline V gene (reference sequence), are DFQATT and SNEGSKA. With respect to this clonotype: Its specific antigen is unknown. The input lacks base qualities; no much larger clone sits a single base away.

The sample's treatment or condition label, in plain terms: roughly 11-day PBMC culture with coronavirus spike peptide pools or control peptides (ViraFEST assay). The ViraFEST assay, used in the study, expanded antigen-specific T cells with peptide pools and then identified the expanded clonotypes through TCR sequencing. The positive SARS-CoV-2 PCR tests of the convalescent patients were dated from March to December 2020, before the Alpha, Beta and Delta variants emerged in the United States. Each well held millions of PBMCs cultured with roughly 10 ug/ml peptide pools in IMDM containing roughly 5% human AB serum and around 9 IU/ml IL-2. On days 3 and 7, half of the culture medium was replaced with fresh IL-2-containing medium. Once the cells had been in culture for over 9 days, the EasySep CD4+ T cell isolation kit was used to isolate CD4+ T cells by negative selection. Ficoll-Paque Plus gradient centrifugation was used to isolate PBMCs from whole blood, and the isolated PBMCs were then either used fresh or cryopreserved at -140C. In general, triplicate wells were set up for every culture condition.

The full study reports these points: Of the vaccine-specific clones in convalescent patients, 304 of 307, or nearly all, reacted only to SARS-CoV-2 spike and did not cross-react with common cold coronaviruses. Although the median number of SARS-CoV-2-reactive clonotypes went up from roughly 19 after infection to about 38 after vaccination, the increase was not significant. The study included relatively few convalescent patients and did not analyze early timepoints after natural infection. In convalescent patients, a median 86.3% of post-vaccine SARS-CoV-2-reactive clones were detected only after vaccination, and vaccine-specific priming was suggested by this finding.

Libraries were made using PCR. DNA from cultured CD4+ T cells underwent TCR sequencing with the Oncomine TCR Beta short-read assay at the Johns Hopkins FTIC core. Genomic DNA was extracted from the cultured CD4+ T cells with the QIAamp micro DNA kit. Oncomine TCR Beta libraries from cultured CD4+ T cells were pooled using unique dual indexes and sequenced on an Illumina iSeq 100. On the authors' methods: Non-productive sequences were filtered out, and CDR3s that did not start with C, did not end with F or W, or were shorter than 7 amino acids were discarded. Antigen-specific clonotypes were identified with the MANAFEST web application by comparing peptide-stimulated wells with reference and other culture wells. Positive clones required FDR below 0.05, an odds ratio above 5, and productive frequency above 0.1% in at least two of three replicate wells. Cross-reactive clonotypes were defined as significantly expanded in both SARS-CoV-2 spike wells and at least one common cold coronavirus spike condition. Levenshtein distances (stringdist) and unrooted phylogenetic trees (ape) in R version 3.6.1 were used to assess CDR3 homology. TCRdb's own reprocessing of the public reads used fastp at Q25 and MiXCR and kept productive beta chains. Entries are consolidated by CDR3 protein sequence, retaining the most common genes and DNA. These V and J calls are TCRdb output, not the study's own analysis. This sample holds more than 9,000 distinct CDR3 sequences; more than 25% were observed only once. In total, the top ten clones hold about a quarter of the sample.

The chain is encoded by TRBV20-1 joined to TRBJ2-4; matching of 5 bases hints at TRBD2 as the D gene. The clonotype originates from a human donor with COVID-19. The sequencing input was cultured CD4+ T cells from blood. The CDR3 reads CSAYLGSGKNIQYF. The sequence in DNA is TGCAGTGCCTACCTAGGCTCGGGAAAAAACATTCAGTACTTC.